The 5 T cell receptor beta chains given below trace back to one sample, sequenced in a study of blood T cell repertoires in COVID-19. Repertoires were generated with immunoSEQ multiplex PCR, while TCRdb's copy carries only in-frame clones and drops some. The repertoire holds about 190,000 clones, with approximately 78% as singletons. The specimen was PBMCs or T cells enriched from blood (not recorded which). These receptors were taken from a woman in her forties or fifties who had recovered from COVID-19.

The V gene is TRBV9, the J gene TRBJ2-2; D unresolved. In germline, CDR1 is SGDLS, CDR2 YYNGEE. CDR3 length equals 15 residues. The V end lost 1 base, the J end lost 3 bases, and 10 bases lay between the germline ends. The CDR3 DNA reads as TGTGCCAGCAGCGTACAACCCGGTGACACCGGGGAGCTGTTTTTT. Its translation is CASSVQPGDTGELFF.

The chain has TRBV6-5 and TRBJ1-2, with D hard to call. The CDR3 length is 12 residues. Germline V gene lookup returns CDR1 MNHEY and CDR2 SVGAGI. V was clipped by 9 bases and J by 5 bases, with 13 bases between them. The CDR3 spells CASVHGEYGYTF. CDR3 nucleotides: TGTGCCAGTGTCCACGGAGAATATGGCTACACCTTC.

In nucleotides, the CDR3 is TGCAGCGTTGCGACAAGGAACACCGGGGAGCTGTTTTTT. Amino acids: CSVATRNTGELFF. The rearrangement uses TRBV29-1 and TRBJ2-2, with D unclear. Germline V CDR1 and CDR2: SQVTM, ANQGSEA. Trimming removed 4 bases from V and 1 base from J, with 7 bases in between. The CDR3 length is 13 residues.

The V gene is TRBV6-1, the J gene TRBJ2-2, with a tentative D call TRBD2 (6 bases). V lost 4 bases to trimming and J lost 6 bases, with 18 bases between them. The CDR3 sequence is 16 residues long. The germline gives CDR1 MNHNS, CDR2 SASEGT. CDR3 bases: TGTGCCAGCAGTGCCCCGACTAGTTTGTGGTCCGGGGAGCTGTTTTTT. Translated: CASSAPTSLWSGELFF.

The CDR3 nucleotides read TGTGCCAGCAAAAGTGGCGGGACCGGGGAGCTGTTTTTT. Its protein is CASKSGGTGELFF. This chain links TRBV28 with TRBJ2-2, with a weak D call TRBD2 (5 bases). The CDR3 totals 13 residues. Germline CDR1 reads MDHEN; CDR2 reads SYDVKM. The V end was cut by 7 bases, the J end by 5 bases, with 11 bases between.